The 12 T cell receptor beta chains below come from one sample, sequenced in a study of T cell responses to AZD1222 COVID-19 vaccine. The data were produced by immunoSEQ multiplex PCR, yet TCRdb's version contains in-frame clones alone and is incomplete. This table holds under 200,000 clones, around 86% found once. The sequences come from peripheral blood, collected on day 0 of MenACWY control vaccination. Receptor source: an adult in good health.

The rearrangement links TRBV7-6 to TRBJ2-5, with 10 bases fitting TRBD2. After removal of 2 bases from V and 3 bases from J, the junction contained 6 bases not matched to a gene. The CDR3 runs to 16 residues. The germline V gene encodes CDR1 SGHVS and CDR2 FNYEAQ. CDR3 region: CASSLNRAGGEETQYF. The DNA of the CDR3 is TGTGCCAGCAGCTTAAACCGAGCGGGGGGGGAAGAGACCCAGTACTTC.

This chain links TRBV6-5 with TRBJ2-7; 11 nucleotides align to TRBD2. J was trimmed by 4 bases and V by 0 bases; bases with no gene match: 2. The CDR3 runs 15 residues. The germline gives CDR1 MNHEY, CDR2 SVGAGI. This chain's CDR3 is CASSYSGLADYEQYF. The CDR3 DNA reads TGTGCCAGCAGTTACTCGGGACTAGCGGATTACGAGCAGTACTTC.

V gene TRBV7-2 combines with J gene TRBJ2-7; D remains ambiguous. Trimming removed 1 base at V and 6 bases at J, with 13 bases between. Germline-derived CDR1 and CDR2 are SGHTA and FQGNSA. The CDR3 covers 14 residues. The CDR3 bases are TGTGCCAGCAGCTTAGGAGGCAGGTGGCCCGAGCAGTACTTC. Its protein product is CASSLGGRWPEQYF.

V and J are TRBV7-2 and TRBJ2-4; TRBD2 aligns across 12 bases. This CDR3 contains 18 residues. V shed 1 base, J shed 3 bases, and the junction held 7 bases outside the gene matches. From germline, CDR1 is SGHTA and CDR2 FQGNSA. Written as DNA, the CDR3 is TGTGCCAGCAGCTTAGGAGACCTAGCGGGGGGGTACAAAAACATTCAGTACTTC. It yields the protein CASSLGDLAGGYKNIQYF.

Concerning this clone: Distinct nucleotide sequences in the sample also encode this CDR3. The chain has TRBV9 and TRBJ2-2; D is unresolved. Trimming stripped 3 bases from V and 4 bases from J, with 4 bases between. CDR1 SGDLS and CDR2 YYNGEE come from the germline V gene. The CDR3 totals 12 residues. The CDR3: CASSGGTGELFF. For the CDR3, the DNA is TGTGCCAGCAGCGGAGGCACCGGGGAGCTGTTTTTT.

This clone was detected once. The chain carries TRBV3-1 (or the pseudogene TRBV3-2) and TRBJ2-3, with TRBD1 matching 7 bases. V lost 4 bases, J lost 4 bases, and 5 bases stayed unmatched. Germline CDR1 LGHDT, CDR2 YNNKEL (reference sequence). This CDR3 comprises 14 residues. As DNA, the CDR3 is TGTGCCAGCAGCCTCAGACAGGGAGCAGATACGCAGTATTTT. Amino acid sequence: CASSLRQGADTQYF.

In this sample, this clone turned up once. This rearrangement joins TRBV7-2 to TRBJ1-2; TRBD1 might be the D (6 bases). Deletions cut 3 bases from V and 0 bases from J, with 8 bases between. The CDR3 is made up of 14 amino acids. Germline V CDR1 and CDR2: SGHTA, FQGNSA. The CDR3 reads CASSLEGANYGYTF. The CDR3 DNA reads TGTGCCAGCAGCTTGGAGGGGGCTAACTATGGCTACACCTTC.

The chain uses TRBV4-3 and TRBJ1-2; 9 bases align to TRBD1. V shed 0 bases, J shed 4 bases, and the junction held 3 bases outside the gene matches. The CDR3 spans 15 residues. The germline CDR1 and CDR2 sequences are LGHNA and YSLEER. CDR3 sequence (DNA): TGCGCCAGCAGCCAAGAAACAGGGGGCAGCTATGGCTACACCTTC. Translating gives CASSQETGGSYGYTF.

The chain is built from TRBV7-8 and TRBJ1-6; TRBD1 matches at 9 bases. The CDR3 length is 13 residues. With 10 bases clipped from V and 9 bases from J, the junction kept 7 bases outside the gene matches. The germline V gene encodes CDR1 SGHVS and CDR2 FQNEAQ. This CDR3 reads CATNTQGASPLHF. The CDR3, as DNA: TGTGCCACCAATACACAGGGGGCTTCACCCCTCCACTTT.

The CDR3 DNA is TGCGCCAGCAGGCGGGGGGGCTACAATGAGCAGTTCTTC. Protein product: CASRRGGYNEQFF. The chain combines TRBV5-1 with TRBJ2-1; 9 bases line up with TRBD2. This CDR3 is 13 amino acids long. The germline CDR1 and CDR2 sequences are SGHRS and YFSETQ. The V segment lost 5 bases and the J segment 3 bases; nucleotides outside the gene matches: 0.

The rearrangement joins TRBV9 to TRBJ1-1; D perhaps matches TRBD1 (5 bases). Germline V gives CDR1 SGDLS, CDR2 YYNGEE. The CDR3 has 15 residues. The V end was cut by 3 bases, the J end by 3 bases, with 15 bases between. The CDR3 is CASSADGARDTEAFF. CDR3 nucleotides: TGTGCCAGCAGCGCGGACGGGGCCCGCGACACTGAAGCTTTCTTT.

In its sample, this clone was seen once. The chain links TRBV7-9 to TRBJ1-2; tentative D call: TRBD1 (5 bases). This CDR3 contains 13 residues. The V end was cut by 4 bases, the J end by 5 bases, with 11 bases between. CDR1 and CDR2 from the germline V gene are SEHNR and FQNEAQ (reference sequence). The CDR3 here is CASSSDNSYGYTF. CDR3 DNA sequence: TGTGCCAGCAGCTCGGACAACTCGTATGGCTACACCTTC.